This T cell receptor (beta chain) was sequenced during a study of T cells in tuberculosis. Study information: A South African cohort included IGRA-negative adolescents, latently infected IGRA-positive adolescents and adults with active tuberculosis. Within 7 days of starting treatment, or before, PBMC were stored.

CDR3 length equals 18 residues. CDR1 SGHRS and CDR2 YFSETQ come from the germline V gene. V was trimmed by 0 bases and J by 4 bases, leaving 21 bases between them. Specified time point: new active TB diagnosis, blood taken before or within 7 days of starting treatment. Tuberculosis was confirmed by positive sputum smear and/or M. tuberculosis culture. Assay: immunoSEQ multiplex PCR; the TCRdb copy retains only in-frame clones and omits some. The data hold some 49,000 clones, with 90% to 95% observed a single time. This receptor was identified in an adult with tuberculosis. Here the sequenced sample was PBMCs, taken at tuberculosis diagnosis. This chain links TRBV5-1 with TRBJ2-3; D perhaps matches TRBD1 (6 bases). In DNA, the CDR3 is TGCGCCAGCAGCTTGGGGGGGCCCACATGGAGGTTCGCAGATACGCAGTATTTT. This encodes CASSLGGPTWRFADTQYF.